These T cell receptor beta chains were read from a single sample in a study of cytomegalovirus exposure and HLA in healthy donors. Sequencing used immunoSEQ multiplex PCR; TCRdb keeps in-frame clones, though not all of them. The table lists about 160,000 clones, 70% to 85% of them singletons. Sequenced input: PBMCs. These receptors came from a man aged 40-55 years in good health and CMV-seronegative. Both conserved end residues are part of each CDR3. The D gene is left open where the match is weak. Rows may omit the clone size; those that give it use once, few, many or a size class.

>TRBV12-2|NA|NA|TRBJ2-5
TGTGCAAGTCGCCGGGAGGTGCGGGGGGCCGGGGAGACCCAGTACTTC
CASRREVRGAGETQYF
>TRBV10-3|NA|NA|TRBJ1-3
TGTGCCATCCGTGAGCCCTCCTCTGGAAACACCATATATTTT
CAIREPSSGNTIYF
>TRBV5-1|NA|NA|TRBJ2-7
TGCGCCAGCAGCTTGGACACCCCCTACGAGCAGTACTTC
CASSLDTPYEQYF
>TRBV6-5|once|NA|TRBJ2-7
TGTGCCAGCAGCCTAACAGGACCCTACGAGCAGTACTTC
CASSLTGPYEQYF
>TRBV5-1|NA|NA|TRBJ1-1
TGCGCCAGCAGCCTCCGGGACAATCTGGTGGCTTTCTTT
CASSLRDNLVAFF
>TRBV6-1|NA|NA|TRBJ1-2
TGTGCCAGCAAAATCAGCGATAACTATGGCTACACCTTC
CASKISDNYGYTF
>TRBV9|NA|TRBD2|TRBJ2-5
TGTGCCAGCAGCGTAGTGGGGCGGGGGGGCCGAGAGACCCAGTACTTC
CASSVVGRGGRETQYF
>TRBV6-4|NA|NA|TRBJ2-2
TGTGCCAGCAGTGACCAGGCTGCCGGGGAGCTGTTTTTT
CASSDQAAGELFF
>TRBV5-1|once|NA|TRBJ2-7
TGCGCCAGCAGCTTGGTATCGGGGGGCAGCTACGAGCAGTACTTC
CASSLVSGGSYEQYF
>TRBV9|NA|NA|TRBJ2-7
TGTGCCAGCAGCGTCAGCCTCGGGGACGAGCAGTACTTC
CASSVSLGDEQYF
>TRBV4-2|NA|TRBD1|TRBJ1-6
TGTGCCAGCAGCTTACAGGGGTTTGATTCACCCTTCCACTTT
CASSLQGFDSPFHF
>TRBV6-6|NA|NA|TRBJ1-1
TGTGCCAGCAGTTACTCGGTTGCGGCTAGTGAAGCTTTCTTT
CASSYSVAASEAFF
>TRBV6-5|once|NA|TRBJ2-7
TGTGCCAGCAGTTCGGACAGCTACTATTACGAGCAGTACTTC
CASSSDSYYYEQYF
>TRBV7-9|NA|NA|TRBJ2-2
TGTGCCAGCAGCTTCGGGGACACCGGGGAGCTGTTTTTT
CASSFGDTGELFF
>TRBV9|NA|TRBD1|TRBJ2-1
TGTGCCAGCAGCCATGGGGGACAGTACAATGAGCAGTTCTTC
CASSHGGQYNEQFF
>TRBV4-1|NA|TRBD2|TRBJ2-2
TGCGCCAGCAGCCAAACAGCGGGGGGGCTCACCGGGGAGCTGTTTTTT
CASSQTAGGLTGELFF
>TRBV7-2|NA|NA|TRBJ2-7
TGTGCCAGCAGCTTAGTATCCTACGAGCAGTACTTC
CASSLVSYEQYF
>TRBV5-4|NA|TRBD2|TRBJ2-1
TGTGCCAGCAGCTTGAAGCGGGGGGAGAAGAATGAGCAGTTCTTC
CASSLKRGEKNEQFF
>TRBV27|NA|NA|TRBJ1-2
TGTGCCAGCAGCGAGGATGCCGGGGTGGATGGCTACACCTTC
CASSEDAGVDGYTF
>TRBV5-6|NA|NA|TRBJ1-1
TGTGCCAGCAGCTTGGCCGGAGGCCAGAACACTGAAGCTTTCTTT
CASSLAGGQNTEAFF
>TRBV7-8|once|TRBD2|TRBJ2-7
TGTGCCAGCAGCCTCTTACTAGCGGGGGGAGGCTACGAGCAGTACTTC
CASSLLLAGGGYEQYF
>TRBV4-2|NA|NA|TRBJ1-1
TGTGCCAGCAGCCAAGCTTTGACAGGTACTGAAGCTTTCTTT
CASSQALTGTEAFF
>TRBV28|NA|NA|TRBJ2-7
TGTGCCAGCAGTTTTCCACAGGGCCCTTTCTACGAGCAGTACTTC
CASSFPQGPFYEQYF
>TRBV2|NA|NA|TRBJ1-1
TGTGCCAGCAGGGACACTCTGAACACTGAAGCTTTCTTT
CASRDTLNTEAFF
>TRBV18|NA|NA|TRBJ2-3
TGTGCCAGCTCACCAGGTCAGGGGACAGATACGCAGTATTTT
CASSPGQGTDTQYF
>TRBV29-1|few|NA|TRBJ2-5
TGCAGCGTTGAAGATCACGAGGTGGGAGAGACCCAGTACTTC
CSVEDHEVGETQYF
>TRBV30|once|NA|TRBJ2-2
TGTGCCTGGGGCAGGGGTCGGGAGCTGTTTTTT
CAWGRGRELFF
>TRBV12-5|once|TRBD1|TRBJ1-5
TGTGCTAGTGTTATCTCCCAGGGGGGCAATCAGCCCCAGCATTTT
CASVISQGGNQPQHF
>TRBV5-6|NA|NA|TRBJ2-5
TGTGCCAGCAGCAGGTTACTAGAATCCACCGGAAGGTCGAACTTC
CASSRLLESTGRSNF
>TRBV6-5|few|TRBD1|TRBJ2-7
TGTGCCAGCAGAAGAACAGGGGGCTCCTACGAGCAGTACTTC
CASRRTGGSYEQYF
>TRBV11-2|NA|TRBD2|TRBJ2-3
TGTGCCAGCAGCTCCGGGGGGGCCTTAGATACGCAGTATTTT
CASSSGGALDTQYF
>TRBV30|NA|NA|TRBJ1-2
TGTGCCTGGTTATTTGGGAGTAACTATGGCTACACCTTC
CAWLFGSNYGYTF
>TRBV2|NA|NA|TRBJ1-2
TGTGCCAGCAGTAGGCAGGGGTATGGCTACACCTTC
CASSRQGYGYTF
>TRBV5-8|few|NA|TRBJ1-4
TGTGCCAGCAGCGGCGGGACGGTGACAACTAATGAAAAACTGTTTTTT
CASSGGTVTTNEKLFF
>TRBV30|NA|TRBD1|TRBJ1-2
TGTGCCTGGAGTGCCGGGACAGGGTCCTATGGCTACACCTTC
CAWSAGTGSYGYTF
>TRBV6-6|few|NA|TRBJ2-3
TGTGCCAGCAGTGAGGGGGGGAGTACGCAGTATTTT
CASSEGGSTQYF
>TRBV12-5|NA|NA|TRBJ1-1
TGTGCTAGTGGTTCGACACTCGAATATAGGAACACTGAAGCTTTCTTT
CASGSTLEYRNTEAFF
>TRBV11-2|NA|NA|TRBJ1-1
TGTGCCAGCAGCTTACAGGAGAACACTGAAGCTTTCTTT
CASSLQENTEAFF
>TRBV6-5|NA|NA|TRBJ1-1
TGTGCCAGCACCCAGACATTATGGACTGAAGCTTTCTTT
CASTQTLWTEAFF
>TRBV6-5|once|NA|TRBJ1-5
TGTGCCAGCAGTACTCAGGGGTTAAATCAGCCCCAGCATTTT
CASSTQGLNQPQHF
>TRBV30|NA|TRBD2|TRBJ2-1
TGTGCCTGGAACCGAATCCGGGCTAGCGGGGGGGCATCGAATGAGCAGTTCTTC
CAWNRIRASGGASNEQFF
>TRBV7-2|NA|NA|TRBJ1-1
TGTGCCAGCAGCTTACTCGCGGACTACACTGAAGCTTTCTTT
CASSLLADYTEAFF
>TRBV11-3|NA|TRBD1|TRBJ2-1
TGTGCCAGCAGCTTAGACAGGGGGCAGGATGAGCAGTTCTTC
CASSLDRGQDEQFF
>TRBV28|NA|NA|TRBJ2-7
TGTGCCAGCACCGGACAGTACGGTATCGACTACGAGCAGTACTTC
CASTGQYGIDYEQYF
>TRBV10-2|few|TRBD1|TRBJ2-7
TGCGCCAGCAGTGCGACGGGACAGGGCTACGAGCAGTACTTC
CASSATGQGYEQYF
>TRBV25-1|NA|NA|TRBJ2-7
TGTGCCAGCAGTGAATCGCCTCGGGGGGAGCAGTACTTC
CASSESPRGEQYF
>TRBV30|NA|TRBD1|TRBJ2-7
TGTGCCTGGAGTACGGGACAGGGGGCCTACGAGCAGTACTTC
CAWSTGQGAYEQYF
>TRBV2|few|NA|TRBJ2-7
TGTGCCAGCAGCCCCCAGTTCTACGAGCAGTACTTC
CASSPQFYEQYF
>TRBV30|NA|NA|TRBJ1-4
TGTGCCGTTCCAAGGAACGCGGCGGAAAAAAAACTGTTTTTT
CAVPRNAAEKKLFF
>TRBV6-5|NA|TRBD1|TRBJ2-5
TGTGCCAGCAGTCGCTCGGGACAGGGTGCGACCCAGTACTTC
CASSRSGQGATQYF
>TRBV10-3|NA|TRBD2|TRBJ2-4
TGTGCCACCGCTGGGACTAGCGGGGGGTTAGCCAAAAACATTCAGTACTTC
CATAGTSGGLAKNIQYF
>TRBV6-5|NA|TRBD2|TRBJ2-7
TGTGCCAGCAGTGCGACTAGCGGGGGTTACGAGCAGTACTTC
CASSATSGGYEQYF
>TRBV14|NA|TRBD2|TRBJ2-1
TGTGCCAGCAGCCAGTGGCGGGGGGCCTACAATGAGCAGTTCTTC
CASSQWRGAYNEQFF
>TRBV6-5|few|NA|TRBJ1-1
TGTGCCAGCAGTTACTCGACGGGAACTGAAGCTTTCTTT
CASSYSTGTEAFF